This T cell receptor beta chain stems from a study of blood T cells in healthy people across ages (dated by TCRdb to 2013 to 2016). Notes on the research overall: In model experiments, template switching captured about one uniquely barcoded TCR beta cDNA molecule for every two T cells. The donors were divided into four age groups: young (average approximately 17 years), middle-aged (about 40), aged (around 67) and long-lived (roughly 86). Using the same blood draw, the study looked at two additional independent replicas of 1 million unique cDNA reads for two donors, one aged 18 to 30 and the other aged 80 or older. Using deep sequencing normalized with unique cDNA molecular identifiers, the study measured how TCR beta repertoire diversity changes with age. To avoid experimental bias, donors of different ages were distributed randomly across sequencing lanes. General study outcomes and caveats: The long-lived group showed more naive CD4+ T cells, fewer expanded clones and increased TCR diversity than the aged group, suggesting age selection. As age increased, observed TCR beta diversity per million T cells dropped in a roughly linear way, and a significant reduction was already evident by age around 41. There was a strong correlation between observed TCR beta diversity and the percentage of naive T cells measured by flow cytometry. Because the CMV infection status of the donors was unknown, age-related changes in expanded clonotypes may potentially have been confounded. Estimates of total diversity based on one million sequenced T cells were considered lower bounds and underestimates. Because profiling used bulk unsorted PBMCs, naive and antigen-experienced compartments could not be compared conclusively.

Systemically healthy Caucasian individuals from Russia, 35 to 50 in total and aged about 6 to 90 years, were included as donors. Each donor gave 9.5 to 10 milliliters of peripheral blood, drawn into EDTA-treated Vacutainer tubes. PBMCs were isolated by Ficoll-Paque density-gradient centrifugation, with at least 6 million obtained per sample. Trizol reagent was used to extract total RNA from the PBMCs, yielding at least 5.5 micrograms per sample. For every donor, flow cytometry on a PBMC aliquot measured the percentage of naive CD45RAhigh/CD27high T cells. To prepare the library, 5' RACE was applied. These reads were obtained on an Illumina HiSeq 2500. A second PCR of about 7 to 12 cycles was run with a J-beta primer mix and a sample-barcoded 5' primer. A unique molecular identifier was introduced onto each TCR beta cDNA molecule by a template-switch 5' adaptor carrying 12 random nucleotides. Each sample yielded at least 2.5 million CDR3-containing paired-end reads. First-strand cDNA was synthesized from all RNA with the Mint cDNA synthesis kit, primed by a TRBC-specific oligonucleotide. Following uracil-DNA glycosylase treatment, all cDNA underwent a first 18-cycle PCR with the universal primers M1SS and BC2_uni_R. The authors processed their data as follows. For normalization, 1 million high-quality reads were randomly selected from each sample, with every read carrying a distinct molecular identifier. Instead of being binned into consensus sequences, reads that shared molecular identifiers were thrown out. MiTCR, set to a Q25 quality threshold and the strictest error-elimination algorithm, was used for CDR3 identification, clonotype clustering and error correction. A nonparametric unseen species model with Euler transformation was used to estimate a lower bound on total TCR beta diversity. The public reads were quality trimmed at Q25 with fastp and then assembled into clones with MiXCR by TCRdb, keeping productive beta chains. When rows share a CDR3 protein, they turn into one entry using the most common DNA and genes. It is TCRdb's table, rather than the study itself, that gives the V and J calls and clone size. The sample yields hundreds of thousands of distinct CDR3 sequences; 58% were counted once. In total, the top ten clones hold roughly 22% of the sample.

On this clonotype: Its cognate antigen has yet to be identified. Per-base quality was not reported, and no clone a single base away is much larger than it.

The CDR3 goes from the cysteine to the phenylalanine over 14 residues. Of the read, only the CDR3 DNA is kept; its 42 bases are in frame from base 1. Taken from the germline V gene (reference sequence), the CDR1 and CDR2 loops are LNHNV and YYDKDF. The sequencing input was blood. This clonotype was sampled from a man under 40 in good health. The rearrangement combines TRBV15 with TRBJ2-4; the D segment cannot be called with confidence. The J call may be in error: the DNA end matches TRBJ2-7 better. The CDR3 protein is CATSRAGRTYEQYF. The DNA sequence reads TGTGCCACCAGCAGGGCAGGACGGACCTACGAGCAGTACTTC.